Each of the 20 T cell receptor beta chains below was sequenced from the same sample in a study of T-cell reconstitution after alpha-beta-depleted transplantation in children. A library of TCRbeta sequences, prepared with unique molecular identifiers, was generated. TCRdb called the PCR reads again in MiXCR, with one record for every CDR3 protein. The sample consists of roughly 250,000 distinct CDR3 sequences, 7.5% to 9.5% of them appearing once. Source: PBMCs, mostly from graft donor cells, taken 180 days after TCRalphabeta/CD19-depleted stem cell transplant. Source of these receptors: a male patient aged 10-17 years who had a stem cell transplant for acute lymphoblastic leukemia, so the T cells may come from the graft donor.

As regards this clonotype: A clone one base away is much larger, so this may be a read error. V gene TRBV5-1 combines with J gene TRBJ2-7; 9 bases line up with TRBD2. The length of the CDR3 is 17 residues. Germline lookup yields CDR1 SGHRS and CDR2 YFSETQ. This CDR3 is CASSFQTSGSSSYEQHF. CDR3 nucleotide sequence: TGCGCCAGCAGCTTCCAGACTAGCGGATCCAGTTCTTACGAGCAGCACTTC.

This clonotype was found many times. The chain is built from TRBV3-1 and TRBJ2-5, with unresolved D. Trimming cost V 0 bases and J 1 base, with 9 bases left between them. This CDR3 is 15 amino acids long. Germline V gives CDR1 LGHDT, CDR2 YNNKEL (reference sequence). As DNA, the CDR3 is TGTGCCAGCAGCCAAGAAGGCAGCCTCCAAGAGACCCAGTACTTC. This sequence encodes CASSQEGSLQETQYF.

This clonotype was detected many times. The V and J genes are TRBV24-1 and TRBJ2-2; no clear D gene. V dropped 3 bases and J dropped 4 bases, with 8 bases sitting between them. The CDR3 length is 14 residues. Germline loops: CDR1 KGHDR, CDR2 SFDVKD. The CDR3 sequence: CATSDLRPTGELFF. CDR3 nucleotide sequence: TGTGCCACCAGTGATCTACGCCCCACCGGGGAGCTGTTTTTT.

This clonotype was seen ten or more times. The chain links TRBV20-1 to TRBJ2-2, with 9 bases aligning to TRBD1. The V gene end was trimmed by 1 base and the J gene end by 4 bases; junction bases not matched to a gene: 1. Germline CDR1 is DFQATT and CDR2 is SNEGSKA (reference sequence). The CDR3 is 14 amino acids. The CDR3 DNA reads TGCAGTGCTAGAGGACAGGGGGTCACCGGGGAGCTGTTTTTT. Amino acids: CSARGQGVTGELFF.

This clonotype has a count of ten or more. The chain is built from TRBV20-1 and TRBJ2-5; D ambiguous. Germline V gene sequence: CDR1 DFQATT, CDR2 SNEGSKA (reference sequence). The length of the CDR3 is 10 residues. V lost 5 bases and J 1 base, leaving 2 bases between the germline ends. CDR3 protein: CSAVQETQYF. Written as DNA, the CDR3 is TGCAGTGCTGTCCAAGAGACCCAGTACTTC.

This clonotype has at least ten counts. The chain employs TRBV4-2 and TRBJ2-1; 7 bases are a match to TRBD2. With V trimmed by 1 base and J by 4 bases, 10 bases remained unmatched. Germline-derived CDR1 and CDR2 are LGHNA and YNFKEQ. The CDR3 covers 17 residues. CDR3: CASSQVGGTPDYNEQFF. DNA for the CDR3: TGTGCCAGCAGCCAAGTGGGGGGGACTCCCGATTACAATGAGCAGTTCTTC.

Notes on this clonotype: With a much larger clone just one base away, this may be a read error. This rearrangement joins TRBV5-1 to TRBJ2-3, with D perhaps matching TRBD1 or TRBD2 (6 bases each). V dropped 2 bases and J dropped 3 bases, with 13 bases sitting between them. The CDR3 is made up of 15 amino acids. The germline gives CDR1 SGHRS, CDR2 YFSETQ. CDR3 DNA sequence: TGCGCCAGCAGCTTCAGGAGGGGGTCTACAGATACGCAGTATTTT. Protein: CASSFRRGSTDTQYF.

This clonotype was seen many times. The chain couples TRBV5-6 to TRBJ2-7, with 7 bases fitting TRBD1. From germline, CDR1 is SGHDT and CDR2 YYEEEE. With V trimmed by 3 bases and J by 3 bases, 3 bases remained unmatched. The CDR3 length is 13 residues. The CDR3 bases are TGTGCCAGCAGCTGGGGACAGAACTACGAGCAGTACTTC. It is translated as CASSWGQNYEQYF.

In its sample, this clonotype was seen many times. The chain recombines TRBV28 with TRBJ1-6; D is uncertain. V was clipped by 1 base and J by 7 bases, with 8 bases between them. Germline V gene sequence: CDR1 MDHEN, CDR2 SYDVKM. The CDR3 covers 14 residues. CDR3 amino acids: CASSLLVKNSPLHF. The CDR3 nucleotides are TGTGCCAGCAGTTTATTGGTGAAGAATTCACCCCTCCACTTT. Using reference TRBV28 and TRBJ1-6 for the parts outside the CDR3, the full variable domain is DVKVTQSSRYLVKRTGEKVFLECVQDMDHENMFWYRQDPGLGLRLIYFSYDVKMKEKGDIPEGYSVSREKKERFSLILESASTNQTSMYLCASSLLVKNSPLHFGNGTRLTVT.

Regarding this clonotype: With a much larger clone just one base away, this may be a read error. The rearrangement joins TRBV10-3 to TRBJ2-1, with TRBD2 matching over 15 bases. The CDR3 is 18 residues long. Germline trimming cut 5 bases from V and 2 bases from J; bases unmatched to any gene: 7. CDR1 ENHRY and CDR2 SYGVKD come from the germline V gene. Written as DNA, the CDR3 is TGTGCCATCAGTCCAGGACTAGCGGGAGGGCCGGCCTACAATGAGCAGTTCTTC. Amino acid sequence: CAISPGLAGGPAYNEQFF.

At least ten counts were recorded for this clonotype. The rearrangement uses TRBV5-4 and TRBJ1-1; no reliable D call. There are 14 residues in the CDR3. CDR1 and CDR2 from the germline V gene are SGHNT and YYREEE (reference sequence). V lost 2 bases and J 11 bases, leaving 19 bases between the germline ends. The CDR3 nucleotides read TGTGCCAGCAGCTTCGAAATGGGCGGAGGAGACGCTTTCTTT. Its protein is CASSFEMGGGDAFF.

This clonotype appeared many times. The chain carries TRBV18 and TRBJ1-1; possibly TRBD1 for D (5 bases). Trimming shortened V by 5 bases and J by 3 bases, and 7 bases separated the two germline ends. The CDR3 contains 12 residues. Germline CDR1 is KGHSH and CDR2 is LQKENI. CDR3 nucleotide sequence: TGTGCCAGCTCATCGGGGGACACTGAAGCTTTCTTT. It yields the protein CASSSGDTEAFF.

This clonotype was counted many times. This chain links TRBV29-1 with TRBJ2-2; TRBD2 matches at 11 bases. Germline assignment: CDR1 SQVTM and CDR2 ANQGSEA. J lost 6 bases, V lost 5 bases, and 8 bases had no gene match. The CDR3 consists of 15 residues. Here the CDR3 reads CSVRLAGHLAGELFF. For the CDR3, the DNA is TGCAGCGTTCGACTAGCGGGACACCTCGCCGGGGAGCTGTTTTTT.

The chain uses TRBV20-1 and TRBJ2-1; TRBD2 matches 9 bases. The CDR3 extends over 14 amino acids. Germline V gene sequence: CDR1 DFQATT, CDR2 SNEGSKA (reference sequence). The CDR3 is CRAPAAGGHNEQFF. The CDR3 DNA follows: TGCAGGGCCCCGGCTGCGGGAGGGCACAATGAGCAGTTCTTC.

This clonotype was counted ten times or more. The chain is built from TRBV4-3 and TRBJ2-7, with 9 bases aligning to TRBD1. The CDR3 has 16 amino acids. Germline lookup yields CDR1 LGHNA and CDR2 YSLEER. The ends lost 5 bases at V and 4 bases at J; junction bases unmatched: 12. The CDR3 here is CASSSTGTGMWYEQYF. The CDR3 coding sequence is TGCGCCAGCAGCTCCACCGGGACAGGGATGTGGTACGAGCAGTACTTC.

This clonotype was detected many times. V gene TRBV15 combines with J gene TRBJ2-7; no firm D call. V dropped 1 base and J dropped 0 bases, with 10 bases sitting between them. The CDR3 spans 15 residues. Per germline, CDR1 LNHNV and CDR2 YYDKDF (reference sequence). CDR3 nucleotides: TGTGCCACCAGCAGAGTTAAAGGGCCCTCCTACGAGCAGTACTTC. Amino acid sequence: CATSRVKGPSYEQYF.

This clonotype was observed many times. V is TRBV29-1 and J is TRBJ2-3; 10 bases line up with TRBD2. This CDR3 comprises 15 residues. V lost 8 bases and J lost 1; bases outside the gene matches: 9. Germline V lookup: CDR1 SQVTM, CDR2 ANQGSEA. The CDR3: CSLAHLAGGTDTQYF. In nucleotides, the CDR3 is TGCAGCCTTGCCCATCTAGCGGGAGGCACAGATACGCAGTATTTT.

In its sample, this clonotype was seen many times. The chain recombines TRBV7-2 with TRBJ2-1; D might be TRBD1 or TRBD2, each matching 5 bases. The V gene lost 1 base and the J gene lost 10 bases, with 11 bases spanning the gap. From germline, CDR1 is SGHTA and CDR2 FQGNSA. This CDR3 contains 13 residues. The chain's CDR3 is CASSLGSGTEQFF. CDR3 bases: TGTGCCAGCAGCTTAGGTTCCGGGACCGAGCAGTTCTTC.

This clonotype was observed many times. V gene TRBV3-1 combines with J gene TRBJ2-3; D unclear. V lost 0 bases to trimming and J lost 8 bases, with 3 bases between them. Germline values: CDR1 LGHDT, CDR2 YNNKEL (reference sequence). The CDR3 has 11 residues. DNA of the CDR3: TGTGCCAGCAGCCAAGAAGCTACGCAGTATTTT. Encoded protein: CASSQEATQYF.

The rearrangement uses TRBV9 and TRBJ2-7, with D perhaps TRBD1 (5 bases). Germline CDR1 is SGDLS and CDR2 is YYNGEE. Trimming pared 0 bases from V and 3 bases from J, leaving 10 bases between. The CDR3 contains 14 residues. The CDR3: CASSVGIGDYEQYF. The CDR3 DNA is TGTGCCAGCAGCGTAGGAATAGGGGACTACGAGCAGTACTTC.